Each of the 30 T cell receptor beta chains below was sequenced from the same sample in a study of cytomegalovirus exposure and HLA in healthy donors. The study ran its PCR with 60 Vbeta and 13 Jbeta primers. Repertoires were generated with immunoSEQ multiplex PCR, while TCRdb's copy carries only in-frame clones and drops some. The table for this sample gives 65,000 to 90,000 clones. The sample was PBMCs. The receptors originated from a female donor in good health and CMV-seropositive.

The chain combines TRBV6-5 with TRBJ1-1, with D uncertain. Trimming took 2 bases from V and 1 from J, leaving 5 bases between them. The CDR3 contains 13 residues. CDR1 is MNHEY, CDR2 SVGAGI, per germline. This CDR3 reads CASSYARNTEAFF. Written as DNA, the CDR3 is TGTGCCAGCAGTTACGCCAGGAACACTGAAGCTTTCTTT.

V usage is TRBV27 and J usage is TRBJ2-7; TRBD2 agrees at 7 bases. Germline lookup yields CDR1 MNHEY and CDR2 SMNVEV (reference sequence). The length of the CDR3 is 13 residues. V shed 6 bases and J 1 base; nucleotides not matched to a gene: 3. The CDR3 DNA reads TGTGCCAGCAGCCCGGGGGGTTCCTACGAGCAGTACTTC. This gives the protein CASSPGGSYEQYF.

The V and J genes are TRBV18 and TRBJ2-1; TRBD2 agrees at 9 bases. The germline V gene encodes CDR1 KGHSH and CDR2 LQKENI. V trimming: 4 bases; J trimming: 0 bases; junction bases outside the gene matches: 4. The CDR3 spans 16 residues. The CDR3 nucleotides are TGTGCCAGCTCACGAGGCGGGGGGGCCTCCTACAATGAGCAGTTCTTC. Translating gives CASSRGGGASYNEQFF.

This sequence joins TRBV18 and TRBJ2-1, with 11 bases fitting TRBD2. The germline V gene has CDR1 KGHSH and CDR2 LQKENI. CDR3 length: 17 residues. The ends lost 2 bases at V and 8 bases at J; junction bases unmatched: 11. CDR3 in amino acids: CASSPSPSGGSRDEQFF. As DNA, the CDR3 is TGTGCCAGCTCACCATCCCCTAGCGGGGGGTCTAGAGATGAGCAGTTCTTC.

The chain uses TRBV19 and TRBJ2-1; TRBD1 matches 9 bases. Germline V gives CDR1 LNHDA, CDR2 SQIVND (reference sequence). The CDR3 consists of 15 residues. V was clipped by 3 bases and J by 4 bases; unmatched bases: 4. The CDR3 is CASSILGQGYNEQFF. Written as DNA, the CDR3 is TGTGCCAGTAGTATTCTAGGACAGGGGTACAATGAGCAGTTCTTC.

This rearrangement joins TRBV4-3 to TRBJ1-3; D remains ambiguous. Germline CDR1 is LGHNA and CDR2 is YSLEER. The V and J ends lost 0 bases and 0 bases respectively, with 6 bases between them. This CDR3 region has 15 residues. CDR3 coding DNA: TGCGCCAGCAGCCAAGATTCCCGCTCTGGAAACACCATATATTTT. Translation gives CASSQDSRSGNTIYF.

The V gene is TRBV4-3, the J gene TRBJ1-1; 9 nucleotides match TRBD1. Germline CDR1 LGHNA, CDR2 YSLEER. The CDR3 covers 18 residues. V lost 1 base and J lost 0; bases outside the gene matches: 9. In DNA, the CDR3 is TGCGCCAGCAGCCAAGGAGCCTGGACAGGGGACCTGAACACTGAAGCTTTCTTT. Encoded protein: CASSQGAWTGDLNTEAFF.

V usage is TRBV19 and J usage is TRBJ1-2; 7 bases are shared with TRBD1. The CDR3 runs 15 residues. CDR1 LNHDA and CDR2 SQIVND come from the germline V gene (reference sequence). V lost 9 bases and J lost 8; bases outside the gene matches: 18. The chain's CDR3 is CASETGTAHAGGYTF. Written as DNA, the CDR3 is TGTGCCAGCGAGACCGGGACAGCTCATGCAGGAGGCTACACCTTC.

The chain combines TRBV7-9 with TRBJ2-5; 10 bases are shared with TRBD2. This CDR3 region has 15 residues. V gave up 3 bases and J gave up 5 bases; unmatched junction bases: 6. CDR1 is SEHNR, CDR2 FQNEAQ, per germline (reference sequence). The CDR3 region is CASSFQREGRETQYF. CDR3 nucleotides: TGTGCCAGCAGCTTCCAGCGGGAGGGCCGGGAGACCCAGTACTTC.

The rearrangement joins TRBV28 to TRBJ1-5; 10 bases are a match to TRBD1. Germline V gene lookup returns CDR1 MDHEN and CDR2 SYDVKM. CDR3 size: 14 residues. With V trimmed by 6 bases and J by 9 bases, 8 bases remained unmatched. CDR3 protein: CASSAGTGDRPQHF. The CDR3 nucleotides are TGTGCCAGCAGCGCCGGGACAGGGGATAGGCCCCAGCATTTT. Supplemented by reference TRBV28 and TRBJ1-5, the full variable domain reads DVKVTQSSRYLVKRTGEKVFLECVQDMDHENMFWYRQDPGLGLRLIYFSYDVKMKEKGDIPEGYSVSREKKERFSLILESASTNQTSMYLCASSAGTGDRPQHFGDGTRLSIL.

The rearrangement joins TRBV5-4 to TRBJ2-1, with TRBD2 matching 7 bases. The trim removed 4 bases at V and 0 bases at J, leaving 13 bases unmatched. This CDR3 has 18 residues. Germline CDR1 reads SGHNT; CDR2 reads YYREEE (reference sequence). Written as DNA, the CDR3 is TGTGCCAGCAGCGGGGGGGGACTTCCCCATAACTCCTACAATGAGCAGTTCTTC. Its protein product is CASSGGGLPHNSYNEQFF.

This rearrangement joins TRBV18 to TRBJ1-2; 10 bases are shared with TRBD1. CDR1 is KGHSH and CDR2 is LQKENI in the germline V gene. This CDR3 is built from 15 residues. V trimming: 3 bases; J trimming: 6 bases; junction bases outside the gene matches: 7. CDR3 in DNA: TGTGCCAGCTCACCGGCCGGGACAGGGGATGATGGCTACACCTTC. Its translation: CASSPAGTGDDGYTF.

V is TRBV5-1 and J is TRBJ2-5, with 8 bases aligning to TRBD1. The J call may be mistaken, given a closer DNA end match to TRBJ2-7. This CDR3 has 14 amino acids. Germline CDR1 is SGHRS and CDR2 is YFSETQ. The CDR3, as DNA: TGCGCCAGCAGCCTGGGACAGGAAAACTACGAGCAGTACTTC. It encodes CASSLGQENYEQYF.

This chain's CDR3 is CASSQDINRDDQPQHF. CDR3 nucleotides: TGTGCCAGCAGCCAAGATATCAACAGGGACGATCAGCCCCAGCATTTT. This rearrangement joins TRBV4-2 to TRBJ1-5; tentative D call: TRBD1 (6 bases). Germline-derived CDR1 and CDR2 are LGHNA and YNFKEQ. The CDR3 spans 16 residues. Trimming took off 0 bases at V and 5 bases at J, with 14 bases between the two ends.

The V gene is TRBV5-1, the J gene TRBJ1-4; 10 positions agree with TRBD1. This CDR3 spans 15 amino acids. The V gene's germline CDR1 is SGHRS and CDR2 YFSETQ. After removal of 3 bases from V and 7 bases from J, the junction contained 6 bases not matched to a gene. The DNA of the CDR3 is TGCGCCAGCAGCTCAACCGGGACAGGGGTTGAAAAACTGTTTTTT. As protein: CASSSTGTGVEKLFF.

The V call is TRBV7-2, the J call TRBJ1-4, with 9 bases that match TRBD1. J lost 7 bases, V lost 6 bases, and 6 bases had no gene match. The CDR3 sequence is 14 residues long. Germline V CDR1 and CDR2: SGHTA, FQGNSA. The CDR3 loop reads CASRSGTGSEKLFF. The CDR3 DNA sequence: TGTGCCAGCAGGTCCGGGACAGGGAGTGAAAAACTGTTTTTT.

The chain employs TRBV5-4 and TRBJ2-5; no reliable D call. Per the germline V gene, CDR1 is SGHNT and CDR2 is YYREEE (reference sequence). The length of the CDR3 is 11 residues. The germline V and J ends were trimmed by 2 bases and 5 bases, with 4 bases remaining between them. The DNA for the CDR3 is TGTGCCAGCAGCTTCGGGGAGACCCAGTACTTC. Translation: CASSFGETQYF.

The chain recombines TRBV11-2 with TRBJ1-1; D not certain. Per germline, CDR1 SGHAT and CDR2 FQNNGV. The CDR3 is made up of 13 amino acids. V lost 1 base and J 6 bases, leaving 9 bases between the germline ends. The CDR3 DNA follows: TGTGCCAGCAGCTTAGGGTCGGTCGCTGAAGCTTTCTTT. This sequence encodes CASSLGSVAEAFF.

In DNA form, the CDR3 reads TGTGCCAGCAGCCAGACACTAGCGGGATTATCAGATACGCAGTATTTT. As protein: CASSQTLAGLSDTQYF. The chain carries TRBV9 and TRBJ2-3; 10 bases are a match to TRBD2. V was pared by 4 bases and J by 4 bases, with 9 bases of the junction left unmatched. The CDR3 runs 16 residues. Germline V gives CDR1 SGDLS, CDR2 YYNGEE. Full variable domain (outside the CDR3, taken from reference TRBV9 and TRBJ2-3): DSGVTQTPKHLITATGQRVTLRCSPRSGDLSVYWYQQSLDQGLQFLIQYYNGEERAKGNILERFSAQQFPDLHSELNLSSLELGDSALYFCASSQTLAGLSDTQYFGPGTRLTVL.

Comments on this clone: Germline and junction disagree at one end, which may indicate a read error. This chain uses TRBV30 with TRBJ1-5; TRBD1 aligns across 7 bases. The CDR3 has 15 amino acids. The germline V gene has CDR1 GTSNPN and CDR2 SVGIG (reference sequence). The chain's CDR3 is CAGSGGQALGQPQHF. The CDR3 DNA reads TGTGCCGGGAGTGGCGGACAGGCCTTGGGTCAGCCCCAGCATTTT.

This chain connects TRBV11-2 to TRBJ1-1; D not certain. This CDR3 contains 13 residues. Germline V gene lookup returns CDR1 SGHAT and CDR2 FQNNGV. The V end lost 4 bases, the J end lost 11 bases, and 17 bases lay between the germline ends. The CDR3 region has the DNA TGTGCCAGCAGCTCGTTCATGGCTCCGTGGGCTTTCTTT. Its translation: CASSSFMAPWAFF.

V and J are TRBV27 and TRBJ2-7; tentative D call: TRBD1 (5 bases). The germline CDR1 and CDR2 sequences are MNHEY and SMNVEV (reference sequence). The CDR3 has 15 amino acids. V lost 4 bases and J 3 bases, leaving 16 bases between the germline ends. The CDR3 here is CASSSAGAARYEQYF. DNA for the CDR3: TGTGCCAGCAGTTCCGCTGGGGCAGCCCGCTACGAGCAGTACTTC.

The CDR3 here is CASSLAGQGNQPQHF. In DNA, the CDR3 is TGTGCCAGCAGTTTAGCGGGACAGGGCAATCAGCCCCAGCATTTT. This chain links TRBV28 with TRBJ1-5, with 8 bases aligning to TRBD1. The junction had 2 bases not matched to a gene; V was cut back by 2 bases and J by 2 bases. The CDR3 loop spans 15 amino acids. Germline CDR1 and CDR2: MDHEN and SYDVKM.

The chain carries TRBV5-8 and TRBJ2-3, with D possibly TRBD1 on 6 matching bases. V lost 1 base and J lost 6, with 9 bases in between. There are 13 residues in the CDR3. Germline CDR1 is SGHTS and CDR2 is YDEGEE. CDR3 loop: CASSLKGEDTQYF. In nucleotides, the CDR3 is TGTGCCAGCAGCTTGAAGGGGGAGGATACGCAGTATTTT. The whole variable domain, remainder taken from reference TRBV5-8 and TRBJ2-3, is EAGVTQSPTHLIKTRGQQATLRCSPISGHTSVYWYQQALGLGLQFLLWYDEGEERNRGNFPPRFSGRQFPNYSSELNVNALELEDSALYLCASSLKGEDTQYFGPGTRLTVL.

The rearrangement joins TRBV5-1 to TRBJ2-5; 9 bases fit TRBD2. Germline loops: CDR1 SGHRS, CDR2 YFSETQ. This CDR3 comprises 16 residues. J lost 4 bases, V lost 4 bases, and 11 bases had no gene match. CDR3 DNA sequence: TGCGCCAGCAGCCCACAGGACAGCGGGGGGAGAGAGACCCAGTACTTC. Residues: CASSPQDSGGRETQYF.

The chain employs TRBV4-2 and TRBJ2-3; TRBD2 matches 9 bases. Germline loops: CDR1 LGHNA, CDR2 YNFKEQ. The CDR3 length is 16 residues. The J segment lost 1 base and the V segment lost 3 bases, leaving 5 bases of the junction unmatched. CDR3 nucleotides: TGTGCCAGCAGCCAGGTTAGCGGGGGTGGCACAGATACGCAGTATTTT. Protein sequence: CASSQVSGGGTDTQYF.

Turning to this clone: Relative to the germline gene, one junction end is altered; a read error may explain this. The rearrangement links TRBV2 to TRBJ1-4, with 8 bases lining up with TRBD1. The CDR3 extends over 12 amino acids. CDR1 is SNHLY and CDR2 is FYNNEI in the germline V gene. CDR3 nucleotide sequence: TGTGCCAGCAGTGAAGCGGGGTGGGGACAGGCTTTT. This sequence encodes CASSEAGWGQAF.

V gene TRBV2 combines with J gene TRBJ1-5; 8 bases fit TRBD1. J lost 8 bases, V lost 6 bases, and 9 bases had no gene match. Germline V gene lookup returns CDR1 SNHLY and CDR2 FYNNEI. The CDR3 is 14 amino acids. This chain's CDR3 is CASRRTGTLEPQHF. As DNA, the CDR3 is TGTGCCAGCAGACGGACAGGGACCCTCGAGCCCCAGCATTTT.

This rearrangement joins TRBV7-3 to TRBJ2-7; D is unresolved. Germline assignment: CDR1 SGHTA and CDR2 FQGTGA. There are 15 residues in the CDR3. V was pared by 0 bases and J by 4 bases, with 13 bases between. CDR3 sequence (DNA): TGTGCCAGCAGCTTAACGGGCGCTTTGATATACGAGCAGTACTTC. This gives the protein CASSLTGALIYEQYF.

This sequence joins TRBV14 and TRBJ1-2; 7 nucleotides align to TRBD1. V lost 4 bases and J lost 4; bases outside the gene matches: 21. Looked up from germline, CDR1 is SGHDN and CDR2 is FVKESK. This CDR3 is built from 19 residues. CDR3 loop: CASSPTDYNPGQSPYGYTF. The CDR3 nucleotides read TGTGCCAGCAGCCCTACTGACTACAACCCGGGACAGAGTCCCTATGGCTACACCTTC.